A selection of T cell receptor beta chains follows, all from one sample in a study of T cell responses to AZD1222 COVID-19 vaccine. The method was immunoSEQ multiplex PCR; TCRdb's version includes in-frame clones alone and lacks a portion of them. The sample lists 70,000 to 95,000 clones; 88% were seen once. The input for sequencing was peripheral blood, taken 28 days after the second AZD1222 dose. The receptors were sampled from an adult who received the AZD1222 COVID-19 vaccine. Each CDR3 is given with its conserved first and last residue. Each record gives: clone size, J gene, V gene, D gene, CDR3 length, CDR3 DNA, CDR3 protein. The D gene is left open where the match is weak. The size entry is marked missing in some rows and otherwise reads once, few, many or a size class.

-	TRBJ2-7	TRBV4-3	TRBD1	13	TGCGCCAGCAGTCTTGACAGGGACTACGAGCAGTACTTC	CASSLDRDYEQYF
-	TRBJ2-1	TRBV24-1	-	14	TGTGCCACCAGTCCGGGGACGACGGCGGTTGAGCAGTTCTTC	CATSPGTTAVEQFF
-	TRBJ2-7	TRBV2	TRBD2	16	TGTGCCAGCAGTGAAAAGGAGGGAGGGGTTACCTACGAGCAGTACTTC	CASSEKEGGVTYEQYF
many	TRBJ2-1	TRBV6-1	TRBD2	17	TGTGCCAGCAGTGTTCTAGCCACGACTAGCGGGAGCAATGAGCAGTTCTTC	CASSVLATTSGSNEQFF
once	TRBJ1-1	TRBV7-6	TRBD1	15	TGTGCCAGCAGCTTAGTGGGCAGGGGGGGCACTGAAGCTTTCTTT	CASSLVGRGGTEAFF
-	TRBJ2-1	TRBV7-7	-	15	TGTGCCAGCAGCTTAGCGGGGGGTACATACAATGAGCAGTTCTTC	CASSLAGGTYNEQFF
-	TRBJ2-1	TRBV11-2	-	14	TGTGCCAGCAGCTTAGTCGGTAGCAACAATGAGCAGTTCTTC	CASSLVGSNNEQFF
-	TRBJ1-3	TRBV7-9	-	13	TGTGCCAGCAGCTTAGGTTTGGGAAACACCATATATTTT	CASSLGLGNTIYF
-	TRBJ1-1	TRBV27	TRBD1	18	TGTGCCAGCAGGTCATACATACTACAGGGGTCTAAGTCCACTGAAGCTTTCTTT	CASRSYILQGSKSTEAFF
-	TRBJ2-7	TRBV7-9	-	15	TGTGCCAGCAGCTGGGTGCGTGGGGGACGGAACGAGCAGTACTTC	CASSWVRGGRNEQYF
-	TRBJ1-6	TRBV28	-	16	TGTGCCAGCAGGGTGACAGGACGATCCTATAATTCACCCCTCCACTTT	CASRVTGRSYNSPLHF
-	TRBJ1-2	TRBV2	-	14	TGTGCCAGCAGGCAAGGGGCCCCTATCTATGGCTACACCTTC	CASRQGAPIYGYTF
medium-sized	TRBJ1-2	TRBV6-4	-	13	TGTGCCAGCAGTGACGGCGAGAGGGGTGGCTACACCTTC	CASSDGERGGYTF
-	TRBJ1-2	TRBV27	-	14	TGTGCCAGCAGGGGGTTTGACCCGGGGCGAAGCTACACCTTC	CASRGFDPGRSYTF
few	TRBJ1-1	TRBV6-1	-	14	TGTGCCAGCAGTGAAGATTGGGGCAGACAAGAAGCTTTCTTT	CASSEDWGRQEAFF
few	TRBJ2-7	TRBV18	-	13	TGTGCCAGCTCACCATTAGACTACTACGAGCAGTACTTC	CASSPLDYYEQYF
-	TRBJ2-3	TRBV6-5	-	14	TGTGCCAGCTGGGGGGCGGAGTACACAGATACGCAGTATTTT	CASWGAEYTDTQYF